The entry that follows covers one T cell receptor (beta chain) sequence. Its antigen remains unknown. With a J-beta primer mix and a sample-barcoded 5' primer, a second PCR ran about 7 to 12 cycles. Each TCR beta cDNA got a 12-nucleotide random molecular identifier. TCRdb processed the 5' RACE reads anew with MiXCR; each CDR3 protein has one entry. Of about 2 million distinct CDR3 sequences in the sample, about 50% were seen once. The data belong to a study of blood T cells in healthy people across ages. Overall study: T cells yielded about one barcoded beta molecule per two cells through template switching.

Points from the study as a whole: For the donors, CMV status was unknown and possibly confounded expanded clonotype changes. Long-lived donors had more naive CD4+ cells and higher diversity than aged donors.

Sequencing input: blood. This receptor was taken from a woman aged 40 to 49 in good health.

Here the CDR3 reads CASSKWEGYTDTQYF. CDR3 nucleotide sequence: TGCGCCAGCAGCAAATGGGAGGGCTACACAGATACGCAGTATTTT. The chain joins TRBV5-1 to TRBJ2-3; 7 bases align to TRBD2. The junction had 7 bases not matched to a gene; V was cut back by 4 bases and J by 2 bases. This CDR3 is built from 15 residues. The germline V gene encodes CDR1 SGHRS and CDR2 YFSETQ.